Listed below are T cell receptor beta chains from one sample, sequenced in a study of cytomegalovirus exposure and HLA in healthy donors. Sequenced by immunoSEQ multiplex PCR; TCRdb stores in-frame clones only, minus some. The sample shows under 250,000 clones, about 80% of them seen only once. Sequencing input: PBMCs. The origin of the receptors is a man aged 25 to 40 in good health and CMV-seronegative. The CDR3 runs from the conserved cysteine through the conserved F or W.

length: 19
J: TRBJ1-4
V: TRBV5-1
CDR3: CASSLVGQGTLGTNEKLFF

length: 13
J: TRBJ2-5
V: TRBV7-2
CDR3: CASSLRQQETQYF

length: 18
J: TRBJ2-3
V: TRBV5-1
CDR3: CASSLVGLAGGQQDTQYF

length: 14
J: TRBJ1-1
V: TRBV6-5
CDR3: CASSNKQVRTEAFF

length: 15
J: TRBJ1-1
V: TRBV4-2
CDR3: CASSRETVEDTEAFF

length: 15
J: TRBJ2-2
V: TRBV5-3
CDR3: CARSSRDRDTGELFF

length: 15
J: TRBJ2-2
V: TRBV28
CDR3: CASSQSDRDIRELFF

length: 12
J: TRBJ2-3
V: TRBV29-1
CDR3: CSARQGTDTQYF

length: 16
J: TRBJ2-7
V: TRBV5-1
CDR3: CASSLTGLRGYYEQYF

length: 16
J: TRBJ2-3
V: TRBV2
CDR3: CASSARASGLTDTQYF

length: 14
J: TRBJ1-4
V: TRBV5-1
CDR3: CASSYDRVGEKLFF

length: 14
J: TRBJ1-6
V: TRBV7-8
CDR3: CASSLTETASPLHF

length: 13
J: TRBJ2-7
V: TRBV4-1
CDR3: CASSQRLTYEQYF

length: 15
J: TRBJ1-2
V: TRBV6-5
CDR3: CASSPPSRQGHGYTF

length: 15
J: TRBJ1-1
V: TRBV5-1
CDR3: CASSLEVGGYTEAFF

length: 18
J: TRBJ2-2
V: TRBV7-8
CDR3: CASSSKEPGTLNTGELFF